These 17 T cell receptor beta chains came from one sample sequenced in a study of T cell repertoires in cytomegalovirus infection. TCRdb re-called the reads through MiXCR, storing one row per CDR3 protein. Here the sample spans a few hundred thousand distinct CDR3 sequences, 18% being singletons. The sequenced sample consisted of PBMCs. The source of these receptors is a human donor in good health (CMV status not recorded). Some clones in this sample may be carry-over from other donors' samples.

This clonotype has a count of ten or more. The V gene is TRBV5-1, the J gene TRBJ2-1; 7 bases map to TRBD2. The CDR3 length is 15 residues. V lost 3 bases and J lost 4; bases outside the gene matches: 7. Germline CDR1 is SGHRS and CDR2 is YFSETQ. The CDR3 DNA reads as TGCGCCAGCAGCTCCCTGACTAGCACATACAATGAGCAGTTCTTC. This gives the protein CASSSLTSTYNEQFF.

This clonotype was counted ten times or more. This rearrangement joins TRBV12-3 or TRBV12-4 to TRBJ1-5, with 7 bases lining up with TRBD1. With 5 bases clipped from V and 0 bases from J, the junction kept 13 bases outside the gene matches. This CDR3 spans 18 amino acids. The CDR3 DNA sequence: TGTGCCAGCAGTCCGCCCGGGACAGTATGGTATAGCAATCAGCCCCAGCATTTT. Its translation is CASSPPGTVWYSNQPQHF.

This clonotype was seen ten or more times. CDR3 sequence: CASSLVTGMNTEAFF. The CDR3 DNA reads as TGTGCCAGCAGCTTAGTGACAGGCATGAACACTGAAGCTTTCTTT. This chain uses TRBV7-2 with TRBJ1-1; D is possibly TRBD1 (6 bases). CDR3 length: 15 amino acids. The germline V and J ends were trimmed by 1 base and 0 bases, with 9 bases remaining between them. The germline CDR1 and CDR2 sequences are SGHTA and FQGNSA.

This clonotype was seen only a few times. J is TRBJ2-1 and V is TRBV5-1, with D perhaps matching TRBD1 (5 bases). Germline V gives CDR1 SGHRS, CDR2 YFSETQ. The CDR3 totals 14 residues. Trimming took off 0 bases at V and 5 bases at J, with 9 bases between the two ends. Here the CDR3 DNA reads TGCGCCAGCAGCTTGGGACAGATAAACAATGAGCAGTTCTTC. Translating gives CASSLGQINNEQFF.

This rearrangement joins TRBV2 to TRBJ1-1; no reliable D call. Germline lookup yields CDR1 SNHLY and CDR2 FYNNEI. This CDR3 has 14 residues. V lost 7 bases, J lost 2 bases, and 14 bases lay in between. The CDR3 sequence: CASTVLTSNTEAFF. In DNA form, the CDR3 reads TGTGCCAGCACGGTCCTAACAAGCAACACTGAAGCTTTCTTT.

In its sample, this clonotype was seen a few times. The chain couples TRBV5-4 to TRBJ1-1, with a tentative D call TRBD1 (5 bases). The CDR3 runs to 15 residues. The V end was cut by 3 bases, the J end by 4 bases, with 16 bases between. CDR1 and CDR2 from the germline V gene are SGHNT and YYREEE (reference sequence). The CDR3 sequence is CASSSAGMRRTEAFF. The CDR3 DNA is TGTGCCAGCAGCTCCGCAGGGATGCGACGCACTGAAGCTTTCTTT.

This clonotype was recorded at least ten times. The V and J genes are TRBV12-3 or TRBV12-4 and TRBJ1-2, with no clear D. V was clipped by 6 bases and J by 4 bases, with 21 bases between them. The CDR3 covers 16 residues. The CDR3 sequence: CASRSLMRDVAYGYTF. DNA for the CDR3: TGTGCCAGCAGGTCTCTCATGAGGGATGTCGCCTATGGCTACACCTTC.

This clonotype appeared many times. The chain links TRBV7-6 to TRBJ2-1; D is unclear. The germline CDR1 and CDR2 sequences are SGHVS and FNYEAQ. Trimming took 4 bases from V and 1 from J, leaving 11 bases between them. This CDR3 is built from 15 residues. The CDR3 DNA reads as TGTGCCAGCAGCTCCGCCGGCCATTCCTACAATGAGCAGTTCTTC. Residues: CASSSAGHSYNEQFF.

The rearrangement links TRBV4-3 to TRBJ2-6; D is unresolved. V dropped 1 base and J dropped 0 bases, with 7 bases sitting between them. The CDR3 covers 16 residues. Germline V CDR1 and CDR2: LGHNA, YSLEER. CDR3 residues: CASSQVYPSGANVLTF. DNA for the CDR3: TGCGCCAGCAGCCAAGTTTACCCCTCTGGGGCCAACGTCCTGACTTTC.

This clonotype was observed a few times. The chain joins TRBV28 to TRBJ1-1; D may be TRBD1 (5 bases). The CDR3 runs to 16 residues. Germline assignment: CDR1 MDHEN and CDR2 SYDVKM. The V and J ends lost 3 bases and 5 bases respectively, with 19 bases between them. Written as DNA, the CDR3 is TGTGCCAGCAGTTTGGGGGTTTTGGGGGGTGATACTGAAGCTTTCTTT. It specifies CASSLGVLGGDTEAFF.

There are a few counts of this clonotype. This sequence joins TRBV5-1 and TRBJ2-1; the match to TRBD2 covers 8 bases. The V and J ends lost 0 bases and 7 bases, in that order; junction bases with no gene match: 9. The CDR3 consists of 16 residues. CDR1 and CDR2 (germline): SGHRS, YFSETQ. The CDR3 is CASSLGAGVPGNEQFF. The DNA of the CDR3 is TGCGCCAGCAGCTTGGGAGCGGGAGTCCCAGGGAATGAGCAGTTCTTC.

This clonotype was seen repeatedly, ten times or more. The V and J genes are TRBV7-2 and TRBJ1-6, with a tentative D call TRBD1 (6 bases). Trimming removed 3 bases at V and 7 bases at J, with 13 bases between. Germline-derived CDR1 and CDR2 are SGHTA and FQGNSA. The CDR3 is made up of 15 amino acids. The CDR3 loop is CASSFGQGLNSPLHF. DNA for the CDR3: TGTGCCAGCAGCTTTGGTCAGGGGCTGAATTCACCCCTCCACTTT.

The chain employs TRBV25-1 and TRBJ1-5; D unclear. Germline values: CDR1 MGHDK, CDR2 SYGVNS. Trimming shortened V by 5 bases and J by 5 bases, and 13 bases separated the two germline ends. The CDR3 is 14 amino acids. In DNA form, the CDR3 reads TGTGCCAGCAGTCCCTTAGGTGCGGATCAGCCCCAGCATTTT. Translation: CASSPLGADQPQHF. Together with reference TRBV25-1 and TRBJ1-5, the CDR3 gives the full variable domain: EADIYQTPRYLVIGTGKKITLECSQTMGHDKMYWYQQDPGMELHLIHYSYGVNSTEKGDLSSESTVSRIRTEHFPLTLESARPSHTSQYLCASSPLGADQPQHFGDGTRLSIL.

CDR3 nucleotide sequence: TGCGCCAGCAGCCACCCCCGTTCGGAGACCCAGTACTTC. It translates to CASSHPRSETQYF. V gene TRBV4-1 combines with J gene TRBJ2-5; D not certain. CDR1 MGHRA and CDR2 YSYEKL come from the germline V gene. This CDR3 region has 13 residues. Trimming removed 3 bases at V and 5 bases at J, with 10 bases between.

This clonotype showed up just a few times. This chain uses TRBV7-9 with TRBJ2-3; D may be TRBD2 (6 bases). Germline CDR1 SEHNR, CDR2 FQNEAQ (reference sequence). Trimming removed 5 bases from V and 3 bases from J, with 15 bases in between. The CDR3 runs 15 residues. CDR3 bases: TGTGCCAGCAGCGAAACGGGGGTGGTAACAGATACGCAGTATTTT. It specifies CASSETGVVTDTQYF. Complete variable domain (other parts from reference TRBV7-9 and TRBJ2-3): DTGVSQNPRHKITKRGQNVTFRCDPISEHNRLYWYRQTLGQGPEFLTYFQNEAQLEKSRLLSDRFSAERPKGSFSTLEIQRTEQGDSAMYLCASSETGVVTDTQYFGPGTRLTVL.

The sample holds many counts of this clonotype. The chain joins TRBV7-9 to TRBJ2-1; 7 bases map to TRBD1. The trim removed 5 bases at V and 7 bases at J, leaving 8 bases unmatched. Germline V gives CDR1 SEHNR, CDR2 FQNEAQ (reference sequence). CDR3 size: 14 residues. CDR3 sequence reads: CASSPTGTANEQFF. The CDR3 coding sequence is TGTGCCAGCAGCCCGACCGGGACAGCTAATGAGCAGTTCTTC.

Details on this clonotype: A much larger clone differs from this one at a single base, so this may be a read error. V is TRBV6-1 and J is TRBJ1-1; D remains unclear. The V gene's germline CDR1 is MNHNS and CDR2 SASEGT. The CDR3 sequence is 15 residues long. With 2 bases removed from V and 2 bases from J, the gap between germline ends came to 12 bases. In DNA form, the CDR3 reads TGTGCCAGCAGTGAACAATGGCTGTCAAACACTGAAGCTTTCTTT. Its protein product is CASSEQWLSNTEAFF.